The 2 T cell receptor beta chains below come from one sample, sequenced in a study of graft-versus-host responses after intestinal transplantation. TCRdb's table, derived via immunoSEQ multiplex PCR, lists solely in-frame clones and lacks some. This table holds around 99,000 clones, more than 85% found once. Antigens for these TCRs are unknown. The material was unstimulated CD8+ T cells sorted from spleen or lymph node cells, obtained before intestinal transplant. The source of these receptors is a human donor who received an intestinal transplant.

The chain combines TRBV12-5 with TRBJ1-4, with 9 bases fitting TRBD1. The length of the CDR3 is 13 residues. Losses at the gene ends were 8 bases for V and 8 bases for J; bases not matched to a gene: 6. The germline V gene encodes CDR1 LGHNT and CDR2 FRNRAP. DNA for the CDR3: TGTGCTAGTCTCGGGACAGGGTCGGAAAAACTGTTTTTT. Translation gives CASLGTGSEKLFF. Full variable domain (outside the CDR3, taken from reference TRBV12-5 and TRBJ1-4): DARVTQTPRHKVTEMGQEVTMRCQPILGHNTVFWYRQTMMQGLELLAYFRNRAPLDDSGMPKDRFSAEMPDATLATLKIQPSEPRDSAVYFCASLGTGSEKLFFGSGTQLSVL.

The chain is built from TRBV13 and TRBJ1-1; D ambiguous. The CDR3 loop spans 15 amino acids. Germline V gene lookup returns CDR1 PRHDT and CDR2 FYEKMQ (reference sequence). Trimming removed 5 bases from V and 3 bases from J, with 16 bases in between. CDR3 sequence (DNA): TGTGCCAGCAGCCAGCCGGCCGAGGATTACACTGAAGCTTTCTTT. Amino acid sequence: CASSQPAEDYTEAFF.